A single sample gave rise to the 19 T cell receptor beta chains below, sequenced in a study of cytotoxic CD8 clonotypes in ibrutinib-treated CLL. This table comes from immunoSEQ multiplex PCR, and its TCRdb copy is limited to in-frame clones, with some not included. The repertoire holds about 160,000 clones, more than 70% seen once, with around 3.1% in the top ten. This specimen was PBMCs, taken at disease progression, from a patient treated with ibrutinib. These receptors originate from a human donor with chronic lymphocytic leukemia.

The chain is built from TRBV18 and TRBJ2-7, with 9 bases lining up with TRBD2. V lost 4 bases to trimming and J lost 5 bases; unmatched junction nucleotides: 15. The CDR3 is 17 residues long. The germline V gene has CDR1 KGHSH and CDR2 LQKENI. For the CDR3, the DNA is TGTGCCAGCTCACGGATACCTTTAGCGGGAGAGGTTAACGAGCAGTACTTC. Encoded protein: CASSRIPLAGEVNEQYF.

This clone was seen a single time. The rearrangement joins TRBV6-6 to TRBJ2-7; 7 bases are a match to TRBD1. V was pared by 8 bases and J by 2 bases, with 12 bases of the junction left unmatched. Germline CDR1 reads MNHNY; CDR2 reads SVGAGI (reference sequence). This CDR3 is built from 15 residues. The CDR3 region is CASLTVNRGTYEQYF. The CDR3 DNA reads TGTGCCAGCTTAACGGTGAACAGGGGAACCTACGAGCAGTACTTC.

The chain recombines TRBV14 with TRBJ2-1, with 8 bases that match TRBD2. This CDR3 is built from 16 residues. Germline V CDR1 and CDR2: SGHDN, FVKESK. The V gene end was trimmed by 1 base and the J gene end by 7 bases; junction bases not matched to a gene: 9. Here the CDR3 DNA reads TGTGCCAGCAGCCAAGCTATAACGGGAGGGAGGAATGAGCAGTTCTTC. Translation: CASSQAITGGRNEQFF.

The chain is built from TRBV29-1 and TRBJ2-7, with 7 positions matching TRBD2. The CDR3 sequence is 14 residues long. With V trimmed by 6 bases and J by 2 bases, 10 bases remained unmatched. Germline CDR1 SQVTM, CDR2 ANQGSEA. CDR3 sequence reads: CSVLEPSGAYEQYF. CDR3 DNA sequence: TGCAGCGTGCTTGAGCCTAGCGGAGCCTACGAGCAGTACTTC.

V and J are TRBV7-9 and TRBJ1-1; 7 positions agree with TRBD1. The CDR3 runs to 12 residues. V trimming: 9 bases; J trimming: 5 bases; junction bases outside the gene matches: 6. In germline, CDR1 is SEHNR, CDR2 FQNEAQ (reference sequence). The CDR3 DNA is TGTGCCAGTCAAACAGGGGTTACTGAAGCTTTCTTT. Its translation: CASQTGVTEAFF.

The rearrangement joins TRBV4-3 to TRBJ1-5; no reliable D call. CDR3 size: 14 residues. Germline CDR1 and CDR2: LGHNA and YSLEER. Trimming took 4 bases from V and 0 from J, leaving 7 bases between them. CDR3 residues: CASSPGPSNQPQHF. CDR3 DNA sequence: TGCGCCAGCAGCCCGGGCCCTAGCAATCAGCCCCAGCATTTT.

The DNA of the CDR3 is TGTGCCAGCAGCGTAGTCCCGGCAGATACGCAGTATTTT. Amino acids: CASSVVPADTQYF. The chain has TRBV9 and TRBJ2-3; D gene uncertain. V was shortened by 0 bases and J by 4 bases, with 6 bases between the two germline ends. CDR3 length: 13 amino acids. Per germline, CDR1 SGDLS and CDR2 YYNGEE.

The rearrangement uses TRBV5-1 and TRBJ2-1; D remains unclear. Germline CDR1 SGHRS, CDR2 YFSETQ. V was cut by 4 bases and J by 1 base, with 18 bases left in between. CDR3 size: 17 residues. CDR3 in amino acids: CASSTITEPLSYNEQFF. In nucleotides, the CDR3 is TGCGCCAGCAGCACCATTACAGAACCCCTATCCTACAATGAGCAGTTCTTC.

The chain uses TRBV9 and TRBJ2-3; 7 bases are shared with TRBD2. This CDR3 contains 15 residues. After removal of 0 bases from V and 5 bases from J, the junction contained 6 bases not matched to a gene. Germline V gene sequence: CDR1 SGDLS, CDR2 YYNGEE. CDR3 residues: CASSVDVLAVDTQYF. Written as DNA, the CDR3 is TGTGCCAGCAGCGTAGATGTGCTAGCGGTAGATACGCAGTATTTT.

The chain combines TRBV19 with TRBJ1-5, with no clear D. In germline, CDR1 is LNHDA, CDR2 SQIVND (reference sequence). V lost 6 bases to trimming and J lost 6 bases, with 9 bases between them. This CDR3 is 12 amino acids long. CDR3 in amino acids: CASRSGFQPQHF. CDR3 in DNA: TGTGCCAGTAGGTCAGGTTTTCAGCCCCAGCATTTT.

The J gene is TRBJ1-3, the V gene TRBV7-9, with 8 bases identical to TRBD1. This CDR3 is built from 17 residues. V lost 4 bases and J lost 0; bases outside the gene matches: 8. Germline V CDR1 and CDR2: SEHNR, FQNEAQ (reference sequence). CDR3 residues: CASSSWTGLSSGNTIYF. The DNA for the CDR3 is TGTGCCAGCAGCTCGTGGACAGGGCTTAGCTCTGGAAACACCATATATTTT.

The J gene is TRBJ2-2, the V gene TRBV30, with D possibly TRBD2 on 5 matching bases. With 3 bases removed from V and 2 bases from J, the gap between germline ends came to 13 bases. The length of the CDR3 is 15 residues. CDR1 and CDR2 (germline): GTSNPN, SVGIG (reference sequence). CDR3 sequence reads: CAWSPGLANTGELFF. The CDR3 nucleotides read TGTGCCTGGAGCCCCGGACTCGCTAACACCGGGGAGCTGTTTTTT.

The chain employs TRBV6-6 and TRBJ2-7; TRBD1 matches 10 bases. In germline, CDR1 is MNHNY, CDR2 SVGAGI (reference sequence). This CDR3 region has 15 residues. The V and J ends lost 2 bases and 4 bases, in that order; junction bases with no gene match: 5. CDR3 region: CASSYKVGQGYEQYF. The CDR3 DNA follows: TGTGCCAGCAGTTACAAGGTGGGACAGGGGTACGAGCAGTACTTC.

The chain has TRBV7-9 and TRBJ1-5; possibly TRBD1 for D (5 bases). The CDR3 runs to 14 residues. The germline gives CDR1 SEHNR, CDR2 FQNEAQ (reference sequence). Deletions cut 3 bases from V and 1 base from J, with 7 bases between. CDR3 bases: TGTGCCAGCAGCTTTGCAGGGAGCAATCAGCCCCAGCATTTT. Residues: CASSFAGSNQPQHF.

The CDR3 protein is CATSRDFTGTASYEQYF. The CDR3 DNA is TGTGCCACCAGCAGAGACTTTACCGGGACGGCCTCCTACGAGCAGTACTTC. This chain uses TRBV15 with TRBJ2-7; D could derive from TRBD1 or TRBD2 (5 bases each). The V gene lost 0 bases and the J gene lost 0 bases, with 15 bases spanning the gap. The germline V gene encodes CDR1 LNHNV and CDR2 YYDKDF (reference sequence). CDR3 size: 17 residues.

The chain combines TRBV11-1 with TRBJ1-2, with D maybe TRBD1 (6 bases). There are 15 residues in the CDR3. CDR1 and CDR2 from the germline V gene are SGHAT and FQDESV (reference sequence). Trimming pared 1 base from V and 2 bases from J, leaving 11 bases between. In DNA, the CDR3 is TGTGCCAGCAGCTTAGAACCGACAGGCAACTATGGCTACACCTTC. Protein: CASSLEPTGNYGYTF.

This chain connects TRBV4-1 to TRBJ2-7; 11 nucleotides align to TRBD2. This CDR3 region has 16 residues. Per germline, CDR1 MGHRA and CDR2 YSYEKL. The V segment lost 2 bases and the J segment 3 bases; nucleotides outside the gene matches: 6. For the CDR3, the DNA is TGCGCCAGCAGCCAACCCACTAGCGGGAGAAACTACGAGCAGTACTTC. Protein: CASSQPTSGRNYEQYF.

This clone was observed a single time. This chain links TRBV18 with TRBJ1-4, with D possibly TRBD1 on 5 matching bases. The CDR3 loop spans 13 amino acids. Trimming took off 4 bases at V and 2 bases at J, with 5 bases between the two ends. Germline lookup yields CDR1 KGHSH and CDR2 LQKENI. The CDR3, as DNA: TGTGCCAGCTCACGGGGGACTAATGAAAAACTGTTTTTT. This translates into CASSRGTNEKLFF. Supplemented by reference TRBV18 and TRBJ1-4, the full variable domain reads NAGVMQNPRHLVRRRGQEARLRCSPMKGHSHVYWYRQLPEEGLKFMVYLQKENIIDESGMPKERFSAEFPKEGPSILRIQQVVRGDSAAYFCASSRGTNEKLFFGSGTQLSVL.

This clone was detected once. CDR3 DNA: TGTGCCAGCAGCTTAAGGACAGTTGGGTACGAGCAGTACTTC. This codes for CASSLRTVGYEQYF. This sequence joins TRBV11-2 and TRBJ2-7; weak D call: TRBD1 (6 bases). V lost 2 bases and J 4 bases, leaving 12 bases between the germline ends. The CDR3 has 14 amino acids. Germline-derived CDR1 and CDR2 are SGHAT and FQNNGV. Drawing the rest from reference TRBV11-2 and TRBJ2-7, the complete variable domain is EAGVAQSPRYKIIEKRQSVAFWCNPISGHATLYWYQQILGQGPKLLIQFQNNGVVDDSQLPKDRFSAERLKGVDSTLKIQPAKLEDSAVYLCASSLRTVGYEQYFGPGTRLTVT.